These 13 T cell receptor beta chains were all obtained from the same sample, sequenced in a study of OX40 agonist ivuxolimab in advanced cancers. Assay: immunoSEQ multiplex PCR; the TCRdb copy retains only in-frame clones and omits some. The top ten clones hold 5.5% to 6% of a sample with tens of thousands of clones, around 79% of them seen once. The specimen comprised CD4+ or CD8+ T cells sorted from blood, sampled in a trial of the OX40 agonist ivuxolimab. These receptors all stem from an adult with an advanced solid tumor such as melanoma, head and neck, liver or kidney cancer.

The V and J genes are TRBV18 and TRBJ1-4, with TRBD1 as a possible D gene (5 bases). V was trimmed by 5 bases and J by 2 bases, leaving 9 bases between them. This CDR3 is built from 14 residues. From germline, CDR1 is KGHSH and CDR2 LQKENI. The CDR3 DNA sequence: TGTGCCAGCTCAGCGAGGGGTACTAATGAAAAACTGTTTTTT. Protein sequence: CASSARGTNEKLFF.

The genes are TRBV4-1 and TRBJ2-3; 14 nucleotides line up with TRBD2. The J segment lost 2 bases and the V segment lost 6 bases, leaving 7 bases of the junction unmatched. The CDR3 extends over 17 amino acids. Germline V gene data show CDR1 as MGHRA and CDR2 as YSYEKL. As DNA, the CDR3 is TGCGCCAGCAGTCGACTAGCGGGAGGGCCCGACACAGATACGCAGTATTTT. Protein product: CASSRLAGGPDTDTQYF.

As DNA, the CDR3 is TGTGCCAGCAGCTTACTAGCGGGGAACTACAATGAGCAGTTCTTC. Its protein product is CASSLLAGNYNEQFF. The V gene is TRBV7-2, the J gene TRBJ2-1, with 9 bases fitting TRBD2. This CDR3 is 15 amino acids long. Trimming removed 2 bases from V and 3 bases from J; junction bases left unmatched: 2. The V gene's germline CDR1 is SGHTA and CDR2 FQGNSA.

V is TRBV10-2 and J is TRBJ1-1; the match to TRBD1 covers 9 bases. The J segment lost 4 bases and the V segment lost 7 bases, leaving 7 bases of the junction unmatched. Germline V gives CDR1 WSHSY, CDR2 SAAADI. This CDR3 is 14 amino acids long. Here the CDR3 reads CASIIQGASTEAFF. The DNA for the CDR3 is TGCGCCAGCATCATACAGGGGGCCAGCACTGAAGCTTTCTTT.

The chain uses TRBV11-1 and TRBJ2-3; tentative D call: TRBD2 (6 bases). The V end was cut by 5 bases, the J end by 1 base, with 22 bases between. The CDR3 spans 18 residues. CDR1 is SGHAT, CDR2 FQDESV, per germline (reference sequence). CDR3 region: CASSPQEGFLGGTDTQYF. For the CDR3, the DNA is TGTGCCAGCAGCCCACAGGAGGGCTTCCTTGGGGGCACAGATACGCAGTATTTT.

The chain links TRBV7-2 to TRBJ2-5; a possible D gene is TRBD1 (6 bases). The V gene lost 5 bases and the J gene lost 5 bases, with 21 bases spanning the gap. This CDR3 is 16 amino acids long. Per germline, CDR1 SGHTA and CDR2 FQGNSA. The CDR3 here is CASSLTGLGGSETQYF. The CDR3 nucleotides read TGTGCCAGCAGCCTGACTGGGCTAGGGGGTTCGGAGACCCAGTACTTC.

The J gene is TRBJ1-2, the V gene TRBV28; maybe TRBD1 (5 bases). The CDR3 has 14 amino acids. V was clipped by 7 bases and J by 4 bases, with 16 bases between them. Germline V CDR1 and CDR2: MDHEN, SYDVKM. CDR3 residues: CASTPGERGYGYTF. The DNA for the CDR3 is TGTGCCAGCACTCCCGGGGAGAGGGGCTATGGCTACACCTTC.

V usage is TRBV4-2 and J usage is TRBJ1-4; TRBD1 is a possible D gene (5 bases). CDR3 length: 15 residues. V was cut by 2 bases and J by 0 bases, with 7 bases left in between. From germline, CDR1 is LGHNA and CDR2 YNFKEQ. CDR3 residues: CASSQIQATNEKLFF. DNA for the CDR3: TGTGCCAGCAGCCAAATACAGGCAACTAATGAAAAACTGTTTTTT.

The genes are TRBV7-8 and TRBJ2-1, with TRBD2 matching over 8 bases. CDR3 length: 13 residues. The germline gives CDR1 SGHVS, CDR2 FQNEAQ. The trim removed 10 bases at V and 0 bases at J, leaving 2 bases unmatched. CDR3 bases: TGTGCCACCGGGACTAGCTCCTACAATGAGCAGTTCTTC. Its translation: CATGTSSYNEQFF.

The chain has TRBV7-9 and TRBJ2-5; TRBD2 matches at 8 bases. The germline gives CDR1 SEHNR, CDR2 FQNEAQ (reference sequence). V shed 4 bases, J shed 2 bases, and the junction held 3 bases outside the gene matches. The CDR3 totals 14 residues. Here the CDR3 DNA reads TGTGCCAGCAGCTGGGGACTAGGACAAGAGACCCAGTACTTC. Residues: CASSWGLGQETQYF. The whole variable domain, filled in from reference TRBV7-9 and TRBJ2-5, reads DTGVSQNPRHKITKRGQNVTFRCDPISEHNRLYWYRQTLGQGPEFLTYFQNEAQLEKSRLLSDRFSAERPKGSFSTLEIQRTEQGDSAMYLCASSWGLGQETQYFGPGTRLLVL.

The chain links TRBV7-2 to TRBJ2-4; 8 bases are shared with TRBD2. From germline, CDR1 is SGHTA and CDR2 FQGNSA. The CDR3 length is 15 residues. The V segment lost 5 bases and the J segment 8 bases; nucleotides outside the gene matches: 11. The CDR3 spells CASSQRTSLRDIQYF. DNA of the CDR3: TGTGCCAGCAGCCAACGGACTAGCCTACGGGACATTCAGTACTTC.

J is TRBJ2-7 and V is TRBV6-1; D is ambiguous. Trimming removed 0 bases from V and 3 bases from J, with 12 bases in between. Germline V gene lookup returns CDR1 MNHNS and CDR2 SASEGT. The CDR3 totals 15 residues. CDR3 DNA: TGTGCCAGCAGTGAAGCCAACGCCGCCTACTACGAGCAGTACGTC. Translated, it gives CASSEANAAYYEQYV.

The V gene is TRBV7-2, the J gene TRBJ2-7; tentative D call: TRBD2 (5 bases). This CDR3 has 14 amino acids. The V and J ends lost 1 base and 6 bases respectively, with 13 bases between them. Germline V gene sequence: CDR1 SGHTA, CDR2 FQGNSA. The CDR3 region has the DNA TGTGCCAGCAGCTTAGGATTCGGGGTCGGCGAGCAGTACTTC. Translation: CASSLGFGVGEQYF.